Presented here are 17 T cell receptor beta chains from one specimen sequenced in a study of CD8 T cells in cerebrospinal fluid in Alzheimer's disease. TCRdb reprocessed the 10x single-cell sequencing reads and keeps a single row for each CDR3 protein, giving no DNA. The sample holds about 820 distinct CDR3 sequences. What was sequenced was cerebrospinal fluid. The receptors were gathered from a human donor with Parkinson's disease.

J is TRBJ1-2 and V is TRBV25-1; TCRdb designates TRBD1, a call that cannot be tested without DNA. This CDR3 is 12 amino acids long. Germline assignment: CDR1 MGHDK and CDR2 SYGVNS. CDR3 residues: CASSEGGYGYTF.

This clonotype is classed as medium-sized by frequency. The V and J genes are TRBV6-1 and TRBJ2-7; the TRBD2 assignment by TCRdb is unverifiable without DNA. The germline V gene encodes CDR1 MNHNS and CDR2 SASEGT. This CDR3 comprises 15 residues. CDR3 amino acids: CASSEEASASYEQYF.

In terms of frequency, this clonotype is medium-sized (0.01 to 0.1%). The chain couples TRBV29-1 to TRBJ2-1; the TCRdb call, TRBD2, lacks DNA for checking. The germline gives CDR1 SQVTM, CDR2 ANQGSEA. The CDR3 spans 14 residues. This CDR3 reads CSVGASGRAGEQFF.

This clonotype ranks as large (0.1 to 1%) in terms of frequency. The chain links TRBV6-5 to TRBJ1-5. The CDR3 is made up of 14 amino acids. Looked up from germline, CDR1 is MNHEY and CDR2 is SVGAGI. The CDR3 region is CASSSWEGNQPQHF.

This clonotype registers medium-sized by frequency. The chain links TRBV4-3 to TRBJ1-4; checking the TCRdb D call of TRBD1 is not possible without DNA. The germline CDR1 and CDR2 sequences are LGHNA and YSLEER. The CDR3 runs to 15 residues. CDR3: CASSQDEPPGEKLFF.

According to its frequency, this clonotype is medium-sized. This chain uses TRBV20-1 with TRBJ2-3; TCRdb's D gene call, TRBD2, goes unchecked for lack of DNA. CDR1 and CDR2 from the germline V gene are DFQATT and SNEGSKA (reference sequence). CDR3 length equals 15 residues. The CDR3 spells CSARVSGKETDTQYF.

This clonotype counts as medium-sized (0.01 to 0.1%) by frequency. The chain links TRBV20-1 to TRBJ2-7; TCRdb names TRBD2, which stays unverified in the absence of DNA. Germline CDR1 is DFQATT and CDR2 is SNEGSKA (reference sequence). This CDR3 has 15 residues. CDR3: CSAKGPGRRSYEQYF.

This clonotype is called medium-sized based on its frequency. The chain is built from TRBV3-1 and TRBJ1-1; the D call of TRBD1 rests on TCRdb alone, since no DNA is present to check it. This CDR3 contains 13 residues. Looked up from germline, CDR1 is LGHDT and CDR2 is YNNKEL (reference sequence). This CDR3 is CASSQDPRVEAFF.

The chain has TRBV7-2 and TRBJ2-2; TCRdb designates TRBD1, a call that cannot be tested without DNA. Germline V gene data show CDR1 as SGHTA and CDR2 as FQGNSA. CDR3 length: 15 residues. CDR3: CASPGERGNTGELFF.

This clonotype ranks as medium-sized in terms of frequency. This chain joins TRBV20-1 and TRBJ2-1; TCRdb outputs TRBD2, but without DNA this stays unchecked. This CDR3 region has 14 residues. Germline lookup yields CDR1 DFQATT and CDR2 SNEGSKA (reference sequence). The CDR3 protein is CSAPKGGNYNEQFF.

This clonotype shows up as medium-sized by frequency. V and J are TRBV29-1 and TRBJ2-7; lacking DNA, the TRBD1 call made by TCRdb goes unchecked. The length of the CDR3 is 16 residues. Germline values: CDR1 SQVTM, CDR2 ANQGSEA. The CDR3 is CSVEDVGGSSSYEQYF.

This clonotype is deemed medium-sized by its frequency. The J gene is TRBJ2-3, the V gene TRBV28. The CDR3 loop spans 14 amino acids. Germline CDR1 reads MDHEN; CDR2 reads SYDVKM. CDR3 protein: CASSFRHSTDTQYF.

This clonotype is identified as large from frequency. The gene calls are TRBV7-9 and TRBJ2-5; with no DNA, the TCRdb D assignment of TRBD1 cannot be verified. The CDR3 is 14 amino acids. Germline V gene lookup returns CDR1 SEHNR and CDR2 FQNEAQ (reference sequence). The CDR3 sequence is CASSLAGAEETQYF.

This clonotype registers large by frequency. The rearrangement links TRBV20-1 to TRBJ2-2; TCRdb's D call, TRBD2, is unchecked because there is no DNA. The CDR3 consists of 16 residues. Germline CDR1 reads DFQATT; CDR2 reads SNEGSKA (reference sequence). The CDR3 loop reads CSARATSGGYTGELFF.

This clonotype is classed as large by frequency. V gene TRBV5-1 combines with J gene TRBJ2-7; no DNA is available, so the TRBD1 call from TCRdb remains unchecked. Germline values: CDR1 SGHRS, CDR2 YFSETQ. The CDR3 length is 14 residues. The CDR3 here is CASSLRQGWYEQYF.

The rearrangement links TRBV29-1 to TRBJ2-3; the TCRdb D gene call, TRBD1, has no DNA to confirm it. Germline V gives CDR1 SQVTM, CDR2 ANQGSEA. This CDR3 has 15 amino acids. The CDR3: CSVEDRGQLTDTQYF.

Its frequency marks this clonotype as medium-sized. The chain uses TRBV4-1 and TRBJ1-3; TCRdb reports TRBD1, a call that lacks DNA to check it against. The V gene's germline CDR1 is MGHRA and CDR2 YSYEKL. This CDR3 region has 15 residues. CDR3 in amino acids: CASSPDWGTGNTIYF.